The 24 T cell receptor beta chains below all came from one sample that was sequenced in a study of vaccination effects on CD4 cells after COVID-19. Sequenced by immunoSEQ multiplex PCR; TCRdb stores in-frame clones only, minus some. The sample contains tens of thousands of clones, approximately 80% of which appear only once. Antigen-specific CD4+ T cells were first expanded with viral peptide pools by the ViraFEST assay and only then sequenced. Following culture for under 12 days, CD4+ T cells were isolated. It was between March and December 2020 that the person had a SARS-CoV-2 infection confirmed by PCR. Antigens for these TCRs are unknown. Sequenced material: CD4+ T cells from PBMCs cultured with HCoV-NL63 spike peptides, taken before COVID-19 vaccination. These TCRs come from a human donor who had a prior SARS-CoV-2 infection.

This clone was seen just once. The chain joins TRBV6-5 to TRBJ2-1, with no clear D. CDR1 is MNHEY and CDR2 is SVGAGI in the germline V gene. Trimming removed 6 bases at V and 0 bases at J, with 9 bases between. The CDR3 contains 14 residues. Here the CDR3 reads CASSPLSSYNEQFF. CDR3 bases: TGTGCCAGCAGCCCACTTAGCTCCTACAATGAGCAGTTCTTC.

This clone has only a few counts. The V call is TRBV5-1, the J call TRBJ2-2; no clear D. V gave up 3 bases and J gave up 0 bases, with 12 bases separating them. This CDR3 has 16 residues. From germline, CDR1 is SGHRS and CDR2 YFSETQ. This chain's CDR3 is CASSSIPLANTGELFF. The DNA of the CDR3 is TGCGCCAGCAGCTCGATCCCACTGGCGAACACCGGGGAGCTGTTTTTT.

This chain uses TRBV20-1 with TRBJ1-2; D remains unclear. The CDR3 contains 11 residues. Trimming took 5 bases from V and 8 from J, leaving 12 bases between them. The germline gives CDR1 DFQATT, CDR2 SNEGSKA (reference sequence). The CDR3 nucleotides are TGCAGTGCTTCCCGGGATGGAGGCTACACCTTC. Amino acids: CSASRDGGYTF.

The chain is built from TRBV7-8 and TRBJ2-7, with 8 positions matching TRBD2. This CDR3 region has 16 residues. Germline lookup yields CDR1 SGHVS and CDR2 FQNEAQ. Trimming cost V 1 base and J 1 base; bases outside gene matches: 6. CDR3: CASSLEFGGGSYEQYF. DNA for the CDR3: TGTGCCAGCAGCTTAGAGTTTGGCGGGGGGTCCTACGAGCAGTACTTC.

This clone was recorded a few times. The V and J genes are TRBV3-1 (or the pseudogene TRBV3-2) and TRBJ1-2; maybe TRBD1 (5 bases). Germline V gives CDR1 LGHDT, CDR2 YNNKEL (reference sequence). The CDR3 totals 12 residues. The CDR3 nucleotides read TGTGTGAGCGGGGGGGAGGTCTATGGCTACACCTTC. Residues: CVSGGEVYGYTF.

The chain couples TRBV3-1 (or the pseudogene TRBV3-2) to TRBJ1-2; D unresolved. Germline lookup yields CDR1 LGHDT and CDR2 YNNKEL (reference sequence). The CDR3 extends over 16 amino acids. Trimming took off 2 bases at V and 10 bases at J, with 23 bases between the two ends. The DNA of the CDR3 is TGTGCCAGCAGCCAAACCCACAGCCGACGAGGGAGTCACTACACCTTC. Translating gives CASSQTHSRRGSHYTF.

The V gene is TRBV7-2, the J gene TRBJ2-7, with D possibly TRBD2 on 5 matching bases. Germline V gives CDR1 SGHTA, CDR2 FQGNSA. Trimming shortened V by 1 base and J by 0 bases, and 7 bases separated the two germline ends. This CDR3 is built from 14 residues. For the CDR3, the DNA is TGTGCCAGCAGCTTAGTCCTAGCCTCCTACGAGCAGTACTTC. Translating it yields CASSLVLASYEQYF.

The chain carries TRBV27 and TRBJ2-7; 13 nucleotides align to TRBD2. Losses at the gene ends were 2 bases for V and 0 bases for J; bases not matched to a gene: 7. In germline, CDR1 is MNHEY, CDR2 SMNVEV (reference sequence). The CDR3 consists of 18 residues. The CDR3 loop is CASSLHGTSGTSSYEQYF. CDR3 in DNA: TGTGCCAGCAGTTTACACGGGACTAGCGGGACTAGCTCCTACGAGCAGTACTTC.

The rearrangement links TRBV15 to TRBJ2-5, with 8 bases matching TRBD1. J was trimmed by 2 bases and V by 5 bases; bases with no gene match: 7. The CDR3 consists of 15 residues. CDR1 and CDR2 (germline): LNHNV, YYDKDF (reference sequence). The CDR3 sequence is CATSVPTGGQETQYF. Here the CDR3 DNA reads TGTGCCACCAGCGTACCTACAGGGGGGCAAGAGACCCAGTACTTC.

In this sample, this clone turned up once. The V call is TRBV2, the J call TRBJ2-3; 12 nucleotides agree with TRBD2. Trimming removed 8 bases from V and 2 bases from J; junction bases left unmatched: 5. Germline V CDR1 and CDR2: SNHLY, FYNNEI. The CDR3 covers 15 residues. CDR3 amino acids: CASPSSGGVTDTQYF. The CDR3 DNA reads as TGTGCCAGCCCCTCTAGCGGGGGGGTCACAGATACGCAGTATTTT.

The V call is TRBV19, the J call TRBJ1-5; D might be TRBD1 (5 bases). Per the germline V gene, CDR1 is LNHDA and CDR2 is SQIVND (reference sequence). The CDR3 runs to 15 residues. V lost 6 bases and J lost 5, with 17 bases in between. CDR3: CASSIQGRADQPQHF. CDR3 DNA sequence: TGTGCCAGTAGCATCCAGGGCCGCGCCGATCAGCCCCAGCATTTT.

V is TRBV9 and J is TRBJ1-2, with D possibly being TRBD1 (5 bases). The CDR3 totals 14 residues. The germline V gene encodes CDR1 SGDLS and CDR2 YYNGEE. Trimming took 4 bases from V and 4 from J, leaving 14 bases between them. Here the CDR3 reads CASSLLTVGYGYTF. The CDR3 nucleotides read TGTGCCAGCAGCTTGCTGACAGTTGGCTATGGCTACACCTTC.

This clone was seen only once. V usage is TRBV19 and J usage is TRBJ1-1, with D possibly being TRBD1 (6 bases). Germline V gene data show CDR1 as LNHDA and CDR2 as SQIVND (reference sequence). The CDR3 consists of 13 residues. The V gene lost 7 bases and the J gene lost 9 bases, with 18 bases spanning the gap. The CDR3 reads CASIEGGLRKAFF. CDR3 sequence (DNA): TGTGCCAGTATTGAGGGGGGTCTCCGAAAAGCTTTCTTT.

J is TRBJ2-7 and V is TRBV11-3; TRBD2 might be the D (5 bases). The CDR3 runs 16 residues. Germline assignment: CDR1 SGHNT and CDR2 YENEEA. V was trimmed by 3 bases and J by 2 bases, leaving 17 bases between them. The DNA of the CDR3 is TGTGCCAGCAGCTTTCTTGTTAGCGCGGGCACCTACGAGCAGTACTTC. Translating gives CASSFLVSAGTYEQYF.

The rearrangement joins TRBV18 to TRBJ2-1; 9 bases align to TRBD2. The CDR3 runs to 16 residues. CDR1 is KGHSH, CDR2 LQKENI, per germline. V was clipped by 1 base and J by 4 bases; unmatched bases: 5. CDR3 in DNA: TGTGCCAGCTCACCACGGGCTAGCGGGACATACAATGAGCAGTTCTTC. Protein sequence: CASSPRASGTYNEQFF.

The V and J genes are TRBV6-2 or TRBV6-3 and TRBJ2-2, with no clear D. Trimming stripped 5 bases from V and 4 bases from J, with 14 bases between. Looked up from germline, CDR1 is MNHEY and CDR2 is SVGEGT. This CDR3 has 15 residues. The CDR3 region is CASSRGSQVTGELFF. CDR3 sequence (DNA): TGTGCCAGCAGTCGCGGTAGCCAGGTCACCGGGGAGCTGTTTTTT.

V and J are TRBV5-4 and TRBJ2-1; D ambiguous. The CDR3 is 13 amino acids. CDR1 SGHNT and CDR2 YYREEE come from the germline V gene (reference sequence). V was cut by 4 bases and J by 4 bases, with 9 bases left in between. In DNA, the CDR3 is TGTGCCAGCAGCCCCGTAGGTTACAATGAGCAGTTCTTC. Translation gives CASSPVGYNEQFF. Variable domain in full (rest from reference TRBV5-4 and TRBJ2-1): ETGVTQSPTHLIKTRGQQVTLRCSSQSGHNTVSWYQQALGQGPQFIFQYYREEENGRGNFPPRFSGLQFPNYSSELNVNALELDDSALYLCASSPVGYNEQFFGPGTRLTVL.

This chain uses TRBV5-1 with TRBJ1-2; D gene unclear. CDR3 length: 14 residues. With 0 bases removed from V and 2 bases from J, the gap between germline ends came to 8 bases. The germline V gene has CDR1 SGHRS and CDR2 YFSETQ. CDR3 DNA: TGCGCCAGCAGCTTGGGACAACCCAACTATGGCTACACCTTC. Its translation is CASSLGQPNYGYTF.

V is TRBV30 and J is TRBJ1-2; perhaps TRBD1 as D (5 bases). Germline assignment: CDR1 GTSNPN and CDR2 SVGIG (reference sequence). V gave up 2 bases and J gave up 7 bases, with 26 bases separating them. CDR3 length: 17 amino acids. The CDR3 DNA follows: TGTGCCTGGAGTCGAGGGACCGCGATACCGCACTACTCTGGCTACACCTTC. Protein product: CAWSRGTAIPHYSGYTF.

This rearrangement joins TRBV19 to TRBJ2-2; 8 positions match TRBD1. Trimming at V came to 9 bases and at J to 0 bases, leaving 12 bases not matched to a gene. Germline CDR1 reads LNHDA; CDR2 reads SQIVND (reference sequence). CDR3 length: 17 amino acids. CDR3 residues: CASRPFQGAANTGELFF. The CDR3 nucleotides are TGTGCCAGCCGCCCGTTCCAGGGGGCTGCGAACACCGGGGAGCTGTTTTTT.

The chain joins TRBV5-1 to TRBJ1-6, with D possibly matching TRBD1 (6 bases). The CDR3 spans 15 residues. The V and J ends lost 0 bases and 7 bases respectively, with 11 bases between them. Germline V gives CDR1 SGHRS, CDR2 YFSETQ. Here the CDR3 reads CASSLDRARNSPLHF. DNA of the CDR3: TGCGCCAGCAGCTTGGACAGGGCTAGGAATTCACCCCTCCACTTT.

Only one count was recorded for this clone. The genes are TRBV5-1 and TRBJ2-5; no firm D call. V was shortened by 0 bases and J by 5 bases, with 8 bases between the two germline ends. The germline gives CDR1 SGHRS, CDR2 YFSETQ. This CDR3 contains 13 residues. The CDR3 DNA reads as TGCGCCAGCAGCTTGGCGGGCTGGGAGACCCAGTACTTC. This gives the protein CASSLAGWETQYF.

This chain uses TRBV25-1 with TRBJ2-3; no clear D gene. From germline, CDR1 is MGHDK and CDR2 SYGVNS. This CDR3 is 13 amino acids long. The germline V and J ends were trimmed by 7 bases and 0 bases, with 8 bases remaining between them. DNA for the CDR3: TGTGCCAGCACCAGGTTTAGCACAGATACGCAGTATTTT. Its protein product is CASTRFSTDTQYF.

The chain is built from TRBV10-3 and TRBJ2-3, with TRBD2 identical over 11 bases. Germline CDR1 and CDR2: ENHRY and SYGVKD. The V gene end was trimmed by 0 bases and the J gene end by 5 bases; junction bases not matched to a gene: 10. This CDR3 is built from 18 residues. The CDR3 is CAISESQTSGSTLDTQYF. Written as DNA, the CDR3 is TGTGCCATCAGTGAGTCCCAAACTAGCGGGAGTACGTTAGATACGCAGTATTTT.